Below, 9 T cell receptor beta chains from the same sample are listed, as sequenced in a study of cytomegalovirus exposure and HLA in healthy donors. PCR amplification relied on 60 Vbeta primers (plus 13 Jbeta primers). Sequenced by immunoSEQ multiplex PCR; TCRdb stores in-frame clones only, minus some. Altogether under 200,000 clones are present, roughly 85% being singletons, with the ten largest covering 4% to 4.5%. Sequencing was done on a sample of PBMCs. The receptors derive from a woman aged 25 to 39 in good health and CMV-seropositive.

The chain combines TRBV4-1 with TRBJ2-2; the match to TRBD1 covers 8 bases. Germline V CDR1 and CDR2: MGHRA, YSYEKL. This CDR3 region has 16 residues. V trimming: 0 bases; J trimming: 7 bases; junction bases outside the gene matches: 7. CDR3 sequence (DNA): TGCGCCAGCAGCCAAGATCAGGGGGCGCTCGGCGGGGAGCTGTTTTTT. Amino acid sequence: CASSQDQGALGGELFF.

J is TRBJ2-7 and V is TRBV27; 9 bases agree with TRBD1. CDR3 length: 15 residues. Germline lookup yields CDR1 MNHEY and CDR2 SMNVEV (reference sequence). J lost 2 bases, V lost 5 bases, and 7 bases had no gene match. CDR3 sequence reads: CASSLDGTGTYEQYF. The CDR3 region has the DNA TGTGCCAGCAGTCTAGATGGGACAGGGACCTACGAGCAGTACTTC.

The chain has TRBV11-2 and TRBJ2-7; maybe TRBD1 (5 bases). CDR1 and CDR2 from the germline V gene are SGHAT and FQNNGV. The CDR3 contains 13 residues. Trimming took off 1 base at V and 3 bases at J, with 7 bases between the two ends. CDR3 region: CASSLVGVYEQYF. For the CDR3, the DNA is TGTGCCAGCAGCTTAGTAGGGGTCTACGAGCAGTACTTC.

CDR3 DNA: TGTGCCAGCAGCCTGACGACAGGGAACACTGAAGCTTTCTTT. This sequence encodes CASSLTTGNTEAFF. The chain uses TRBV9 and TRBJ1-1, with D possibly being TRBD1 (6 bases). Germline-derived CDR1 and CDR2 are SGDLS and YYNGEE. The ends were cut back, 4 bases at V and 1 base at J, with 11 bases in the middle. This CDR3 is 14 amino acids long.

The J gene is TRBJ2-5, the V gene TRBV5-4; TRBD1 aligns across 9 bases. CDR3 length: 16 amino acids. With 4 bases clipped from V and 5 bases from J, the junction kept 12 bases outside the gene matches. Germline assignment: CDR1 SGHNT and CDR2 YYREEE (reference sequence). CDR3 amino acids: CASSNWDREVWETQYF. The CDR3 DNA follows: TGTGCCAGCAGCAACTGGGACAGGGAGGTATGGGAGACCCAGTACTTC.

This sequence joins TRBV27 and TRBJ2-1, with TRBD2 matching 11 bases. CDR1 and CDR2 from the germline V gene are MNHEY and SMNVEV (reference sequence). J lost 0 bases, V lost 7 bases, and 20 bases had no gene match. The CDR3 spans 21 residues. CDR3 nucleotides: TGTGCCAGCACTTTTAGGCCGGGACTAGCGGCACTCCTTAGCTCCTACAATGAGCAGTTCTTC. Translation: CASTFRPGLAALLSSYNEQFF.

The gene calls are TRBV11-2 and TRBJ2-2, with 12 nucleotides matching TRBD2. The germline V gene has CDR1 SGHAT and CDR2 FQNNGV. CDR3 size: 17 residues. With 2 bases clipped from V and 4 bases from J, the junction kept 5 bases outside the gene matches. CDR3 bases: TGTGCCAGCAGCTTATCAGGGACTAGCGGGTCCACCGGGGAGCTGTTTTTT. Protein product: CASSLSGTSGSTGELFF.

The chain recombines TRBV4-1 with TRBJ2-4; TRBD1 agrees at 7 bases. The CDR3 totals 16 residues. V gave up 2 bases and J gave up 2 bases; unmatched junction bases: 6. Germline lookup yields CDR1 MGHRA and CDR2 YSYEKL. The CDR3 DNA reads TGCGCCAGCAGCCAACCAACGACAGGGCCCAAAAACATTCAGTACTTC. Translation: CASSQPTTGPKNIQYF.

The chain uses TRBV7-7 and TRBJ2-7, with 8 positions matching TRBD1. CDR1 SSHAT and CDR2 FNYEAQ come from the germline V gene (reference sequence). After removal of 3 bases from V and 0 bases from J, the junction contained 4 bases not matched to a gene. This CDR3 is built from 15 residues. CDR3 in DNA: TGTGCCAGCAGCTTCGGACAGGGCAACTCCTACGAGCAGTACTTC. Protein: CASSFGQGNSYEQYF.